This entry concerns a single TCR beta chain. This record comes from a study of shared clonotypes between healthy human individuals. Germline CDR1 is MNHNY and CDR2 is SVGAGI (reference sequence). The V end was cut by 4 bases, the J end by 1 base, with 9 bases between. The CDR3 is 14 amino acids. Using immunoSEQ multiplex PCR, the repertoire was profiled, and TCRdb retains in-frame clones only, with some absent. The sample yields about 1.5 million clones, 95% to 99% seen once. The chain joins TRBV6-6 to TRBJ2-3; weak D call: TRBD2 (7 bases). The TCR originated in a man aged 25 to 40 in good health. Material: naive CD4+ T cells sorted from blood. Sample subset: CD45RA+ positively selected. The CDR3 protein is CASSWEGGTDTQYF. The DNA for the CDR3 is TGTGCCAGCAGTTGGGAGGGGGGCACAGATACGCAGTATTTT.